Presented here are 4 T cell receptor beta chains from one specimen sequenced in a study of T-cell reconstitution after alpha-beta-depleted transplantation in children. Their antigens are not known. Study-wide results and caveats: At the one-year point after transplant, T-cell counts and TCRbeta diversity were found to come mostly from T cells that had been newly produced.

TCRbeta library preparation incorporated unique molecular identifiers. TCRdb analysed the PCR reads with MiXCR anew, one entry per CDR3 protein. The table has around 270,000 distinct CDR3 sequences, around 7.3% seen once. Sequencing was performed on peripheral blood, taken 360 days after TCRalphabeta/CD19-depleted stem cell transplant. These receptors originate from a female patient aged 2 to 10 who had a stem cell transplant for Fanconi anemia, so the T cells may come from the graft donor.

This clonotype was counted at least ten times. This sequence joins TRBV4-1 and TRBJ2-7; TRBD1 might be the D (5 bases). Germline CDR1 reads MGHRA; CDR2 reads YSYEKL. V was trimmed by 1 base and J by 5 bases, leaving 21 bases between them. This CDR3 contains 17 residues. The CDR3 here is CASSQVTPKTKGDEQYF. The CDR3 bases are TGCGCCAGCAGCCAAGTTACCCCGAAGACGAAAGGGGACGAGCAGTACTTC.

The rearrangement joins TRBV28 to TRBJ1-1; tentatively, D is TRBD1 (5 bases). The V gene's germline CDR1 is MDHEN and CDR2 SYDVKM. The CDR3 is 12 amino acids. Trimming took off 7 bases at V and 7 bases at J, with 13 bases between the two ends. The CDR3 is CASTLGGNEAFF. The CDR3 DNA follows: TGTGCCAGCACCCTTGGGGGTAATGAAGCTTTCTTT.

This clonotype was seen many times. CDR3 nucleotide sequence: TGCGCCAGCAGCTTGGGGACAGGGGAGGATGGCTACACCTTC. It yields the protein CASSLGTGEDGYTF. This chain connects TRBV5-1 to TRBJ1-2; 9 bases agree with TRBD1. V lost 0 bases, J lost 6 bases, and 3 bases stayed unmatched. The CDR3 consists of 14 residues. The germline V gene encodes CDR1 SGHRS and CDR2 YFSETQ.

This clonotype was seen ten or more times. The rearrangement links TRBV12-3 or TRBV12-4 to TRBJ2-7, with D perhaps TRBD1 or TRBD2 (5 bases each). CDR3 length: 11 residues. Trimming cost V 6 bases and J 6 bases, with 9 bases left between them. CDR3 nucleotides: TGTGCCAGCAGGGGGGTGAGCGAGCAGTACTTC. Its protein product is CASRGVSEQYF.